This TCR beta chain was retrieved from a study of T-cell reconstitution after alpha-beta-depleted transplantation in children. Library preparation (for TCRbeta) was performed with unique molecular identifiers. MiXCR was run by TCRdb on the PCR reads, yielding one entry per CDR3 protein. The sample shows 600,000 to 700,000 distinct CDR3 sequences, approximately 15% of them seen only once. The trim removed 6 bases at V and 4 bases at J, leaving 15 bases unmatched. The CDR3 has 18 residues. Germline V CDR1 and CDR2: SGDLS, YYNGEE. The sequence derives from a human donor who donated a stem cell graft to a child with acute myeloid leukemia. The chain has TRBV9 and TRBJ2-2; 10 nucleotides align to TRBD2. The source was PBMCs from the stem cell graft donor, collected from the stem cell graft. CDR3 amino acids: CASMSQERGLASTGELFF. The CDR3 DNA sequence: TGTGCCAGCATGTCCCAGGAGAGGGGACTAGCGTCCACCGGGGAGCTGTTTTTT. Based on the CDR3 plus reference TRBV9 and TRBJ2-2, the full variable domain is DSGVTQTPKHLITATGQRVTLRCSPRSGDLSVYWYQQSLDQGLQFLIQYYNGEERAKGNILERFSAQQFPDLHSELNLSSLELGDSALYFCASMSQERGLASTGELFFGEGSRLTVL.